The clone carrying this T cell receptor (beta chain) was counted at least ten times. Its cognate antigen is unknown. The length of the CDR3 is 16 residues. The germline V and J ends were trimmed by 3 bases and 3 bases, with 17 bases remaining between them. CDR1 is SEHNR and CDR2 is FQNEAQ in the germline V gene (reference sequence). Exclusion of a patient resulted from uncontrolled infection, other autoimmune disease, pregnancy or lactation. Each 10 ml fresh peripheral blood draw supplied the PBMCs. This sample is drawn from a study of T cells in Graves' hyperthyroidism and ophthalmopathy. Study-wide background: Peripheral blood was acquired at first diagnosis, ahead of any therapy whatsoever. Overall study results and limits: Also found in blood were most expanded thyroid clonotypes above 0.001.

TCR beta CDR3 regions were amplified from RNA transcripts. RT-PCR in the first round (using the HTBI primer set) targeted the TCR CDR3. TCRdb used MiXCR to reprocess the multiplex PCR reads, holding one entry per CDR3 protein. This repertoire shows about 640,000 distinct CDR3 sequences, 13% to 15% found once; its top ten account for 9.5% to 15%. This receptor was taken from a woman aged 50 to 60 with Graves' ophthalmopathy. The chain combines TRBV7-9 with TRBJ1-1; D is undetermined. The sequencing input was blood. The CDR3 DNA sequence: TGTGCCAGCAGCTTCCAGTTGGGGAATTCCCACACTGAAGCTTTCTTT. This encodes CASSFQLGNSHTEAFF.